The clone carrying this T cell receptor beta chain was seen only a few times. V shed 0 bases, J shed 2 bases, and the junction held 9 bases outside the gene matches. The CDR3 contains 18 residues. Germline V gives CDR1 SGHTA, CDR2 FQGNSA. Each bulk PBMC sample had approximately 400 ng DNA loaded. Assay used: immunoSEQ multiplex PCR; TCRdb lists only in-frame clones, some missing. The sample has roughly 10,000 clones; 80% to 90% are singletons. The data stem from a study of blood T cell dynamics during melanoma immunotherapy. Overall study context: First-line therapy was either pembrolizumab or nivolumab with ipilimumab for metastatic melanoma.

The time point: pre-treatment baseline. One draw preceded checkpoint blockade; another followed its first cycle at week 3. No patient had earlier systemic cancer treatment, concurrent immunosuppressants, or another active cancer. The genes are TRBV7-2 and TRBJ1-5; TRBD1 matches 8 bases. The sample was blood, taken from a patient treated with checkpoint blockade. The receptor comes from a human donor with melanoma. DNA for the CDR3: TGTGCCAGCAGCTTAGCTGTGACAGGGGCGATGGGCAATCAGCCCCAGCATTTT. The encoded protein is CASSLAVTGAMGNQPQHF. The variable domain in full, with the rest retrieved from reference TRBV7-2 and TRBJ1-5, is GAGVSQSPSNKVTEKGKDVELRCDPISGHTALYWYRQSLGQGLEFLIYFQGNSAPDKSGLPSDRFSAERTGGSVSTLTIQRTQQEDSAVYLCASSLAVTGAMGNQPQHFGDGTRLSIL.